One T cell receptor (beta chain) is described in this entry. One entry per CDR3 protein, called by TCRdb with MiXCR from the RT-PCR reads. The repertoire holds about 200,000 distinct CDR3 sequences, with 41% as singletons. These data are taken from a study of patients and donors after allogeneic stem cell transplantation. V shed 1 base and J shed 1 base, with 13 bases lying between them. Germline CDR1 SGHAT, CDR2 FQNNGV. The CDR3 extends over 16 amino acids. The V gene is TRBV11-2, the J gene TRBJ2-5, with D perhaps matching TRBD2 (6 bases). The sequence derives from a human donor who was either an allogeneic HSCT recipient or a stem cell or donor lymphocyte infusion donor (not recorded which). It is not recorded whose cells these are; they may come from a transplant donor. Sequenced: blood, either unsorted or a sorted T cell fraction (not recorded which). CDR3 loop: CASSLVPGAPQETQYF. Written as DNA, the CDR3 is TGTGCCAGCAGCTTAGTACCGGGAGCCCCCCAAGAGACCCAGTACTTC. Complete variable domain (other parts from reference TRBV11-2 and TRBJ2-5): EAGVAQSPRYKIIEKRQSVAFWCNPISGHATLYWYQQILGQGPKLLIQFQNNGVVDDSQLPKDRFSAERLKGVDSTLKIQPAKLEDSAVYLCASSLVPGAPQETQYFGPGTRLLVL.